These 4 T cell receptor beta chains originate from one sample sequenced in a study of blood T cell repertoires in COVID-19. Measured with immunoSEQ multiplex PCR; TCRdb has only the in-frame clones, and not every one. The repertoire holds tens of thousands of clones, with more than 85% as singletons. What was sequenced was peripheral blood. Every receptor here comes from a man aged 65 to 85 with active or convalescent COVID-19.

The CDR3 nucleotides are TGTGCCAGTAGGACAGGGGCCAATTCCTACGAGCAGTACTTC. Protein sequence: CASRTGANSYEQYF. V usage is TRBV19 and J usage is TRBJ2-7; 8 positions agree with TRBD1. V dropped 6 bases and J dropped 1; count of bases not matched to a gene: 5. CDR3 size: 14 residues. Germline V gene sequence: CDR1 LNHDA, CDR2 SQIVND (reference sequence).

V usage is TRBV28 and J usage is TRBJ2-1, with TRBD2 matching over 10 bases. The CDR3 extends over 17 amino acids. V was clipped by 2 bases and J by 7 bases; unmatched bases: 11. Germline values: CDR1 MDHEN, CDR2 SYDVKM. DNA for the CDR3: TGTGCCAGCAGTTTAGGGCTAGCGGGAGTTTTATGGAATGAGCAGTTCTTC. Residues: CASSLGLAGVLWNEQFF.

This chain links TRBV28 with TRBJ1-2; D may be TRBD1 (5 bases). V dropped 8 bases and J dropped 0 bases, with 13 bases sitting between them. The V gene's germline CDR1 is MDHEN and CDR2 SYDVKM. This CDR3 contains 14 residues. Here the CDR3 DNA reads TGTGCCAGCGGCGGGACGTTGTCTAACTATGGCTACACCTTC. The encoded protein is CASGGTLSNYGYTF.

J is TRBJ1-1 and V is TRBV29-1; no definite D call. The length of the CDR3 is 13 residues. Trimming cost V 2 bases and J 4 bases, with 11 bases left between them. Germline CDR1 is SQVTM and CDR2 is ANQGSEA. CDR3 sequence reads: CSVELQLSTEAFF. The CDR3 DNA reads as TGCAGCGTTGAACTCCAGTTAAGCACTGAAGCTTTCTTT.